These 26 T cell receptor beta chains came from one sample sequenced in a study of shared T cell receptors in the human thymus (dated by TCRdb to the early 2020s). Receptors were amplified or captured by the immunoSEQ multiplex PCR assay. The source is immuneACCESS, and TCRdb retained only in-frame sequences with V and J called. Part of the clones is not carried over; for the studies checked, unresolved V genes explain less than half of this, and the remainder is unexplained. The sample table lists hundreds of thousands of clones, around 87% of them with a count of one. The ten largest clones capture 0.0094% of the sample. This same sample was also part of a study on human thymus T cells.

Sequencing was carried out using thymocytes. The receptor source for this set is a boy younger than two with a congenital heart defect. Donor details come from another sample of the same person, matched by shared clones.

The CDR3 nucleotides read TGCAGCGTCGGACTAGCGGAGACATACCAAGAGACCCAGTACTTC. It translates to CSVGLAETYQETQYF. The V and J genes are TRBV29-1 and TRBJ2-5; TRBD2 aligns across 10 bases. The V segment lost 6 bases and the J segment 0 bases; nucleotides outside the gene matches: 7. Germline lookup yields CDR1 SQVTM and CDR2 ANQGSEA. The CDR3 covers 15 residues.

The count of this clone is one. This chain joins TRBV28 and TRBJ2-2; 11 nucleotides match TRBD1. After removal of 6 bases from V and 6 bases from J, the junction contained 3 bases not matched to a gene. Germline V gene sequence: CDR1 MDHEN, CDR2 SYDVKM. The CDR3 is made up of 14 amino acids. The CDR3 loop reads CASRGTGGAGELFF. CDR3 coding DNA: TGTGCCAGCAGGGGGACAGGGGGAGCCGGGGAGCTGTTTTTT.

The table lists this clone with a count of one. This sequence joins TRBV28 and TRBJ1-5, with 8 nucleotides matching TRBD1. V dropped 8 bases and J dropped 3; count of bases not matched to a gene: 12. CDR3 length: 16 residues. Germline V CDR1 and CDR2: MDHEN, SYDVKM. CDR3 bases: TGTGCCAGCCTCGGGACAGGTGAGGGGATCAATCAGCCCCAGCATTTT. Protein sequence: CASLGTGEGINQPQHF.

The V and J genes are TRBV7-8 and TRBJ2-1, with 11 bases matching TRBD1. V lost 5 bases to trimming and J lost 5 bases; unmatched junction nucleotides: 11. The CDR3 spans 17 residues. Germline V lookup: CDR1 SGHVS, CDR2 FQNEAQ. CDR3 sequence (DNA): TGTGCCAGCAGCCCAAGGTATCTGGGACAGGGGGACAATGAGCAGTTCTTC. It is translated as CASSPRYLGQGDNEQFF.

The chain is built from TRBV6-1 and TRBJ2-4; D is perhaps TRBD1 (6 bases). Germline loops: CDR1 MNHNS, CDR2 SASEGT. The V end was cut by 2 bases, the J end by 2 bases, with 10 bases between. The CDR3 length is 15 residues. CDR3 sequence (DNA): TGTGCCAGCAGTGAAAGGACAGATCCCAAAAACATTCAGTACTTC. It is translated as CASSERTDPKNIQYF.

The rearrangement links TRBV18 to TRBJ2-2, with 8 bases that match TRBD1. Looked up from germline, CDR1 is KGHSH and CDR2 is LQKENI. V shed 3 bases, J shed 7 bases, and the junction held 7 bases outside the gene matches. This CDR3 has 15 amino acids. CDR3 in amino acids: CASSPRPGGGGELFF. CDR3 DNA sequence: TGTGCCAGCTCACCTCGGCCAGGGGGCGGCGGGGAGCTGTTTTTT.

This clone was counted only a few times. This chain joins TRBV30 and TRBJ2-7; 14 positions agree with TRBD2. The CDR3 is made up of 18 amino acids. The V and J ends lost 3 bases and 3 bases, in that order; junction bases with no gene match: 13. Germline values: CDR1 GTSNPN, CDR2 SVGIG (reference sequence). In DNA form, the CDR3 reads TGTGCCTGGAGGGAGGGGACTAGCGGGGGCTTCTTGCTCTACGAGCAGTACTTC. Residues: CAWREGTSGGFLLYEQYF.

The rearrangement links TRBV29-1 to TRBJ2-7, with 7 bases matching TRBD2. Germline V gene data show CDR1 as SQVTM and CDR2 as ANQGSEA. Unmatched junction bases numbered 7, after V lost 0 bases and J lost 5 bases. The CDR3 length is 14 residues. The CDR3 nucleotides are TGCAGCGTTGAAGAGGGAGGGGTTAAGGACGAGCAGTACTTC. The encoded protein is CSVEEGGVKDEQYF.

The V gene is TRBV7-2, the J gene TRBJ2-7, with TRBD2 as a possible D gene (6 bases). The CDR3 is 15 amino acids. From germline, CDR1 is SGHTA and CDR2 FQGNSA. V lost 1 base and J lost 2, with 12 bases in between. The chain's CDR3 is CASSLEVAVTYEQYF. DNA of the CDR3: TGTGCCAGCAGCTTAGAGGTAGCGGTTACCTACGAGCAGTACTTC.

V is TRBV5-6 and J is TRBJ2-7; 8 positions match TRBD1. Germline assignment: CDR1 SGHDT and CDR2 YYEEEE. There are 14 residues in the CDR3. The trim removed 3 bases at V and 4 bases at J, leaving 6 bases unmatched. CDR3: CASSYRDRSYEQYF. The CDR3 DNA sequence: TGTGCCAGCAGCTACCGGGACAGGTCTTACGAGCAGTACTTC.

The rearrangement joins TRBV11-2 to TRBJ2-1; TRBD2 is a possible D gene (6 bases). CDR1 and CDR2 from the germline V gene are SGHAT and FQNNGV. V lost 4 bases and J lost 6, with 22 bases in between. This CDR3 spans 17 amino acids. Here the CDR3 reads CASSSTRGAQTVNEQFF. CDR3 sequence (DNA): TGTGCCAGCAGCTCAACACGCGGGGCTCAAACGGTCAATGAGCAGTTCTTC.

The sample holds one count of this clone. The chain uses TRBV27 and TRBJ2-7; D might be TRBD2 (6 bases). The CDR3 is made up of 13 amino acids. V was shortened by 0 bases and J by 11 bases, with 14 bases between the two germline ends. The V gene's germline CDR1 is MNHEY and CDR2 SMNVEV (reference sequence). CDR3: CASSLSSGEKEYF. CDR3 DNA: TGTGCCAGCAGTTTATCCTCGGGGGAGAAGGAGTACTTC.

CDR3 coding DNA: TGCAGCGTTTACTACAATGAGCAGTTCTTC. Its translation is CSVYYNEQFF. This rearrangement joins TRBV29-1 to TRBJ2-1; D ambiguous. Per germline, CDR1 SQVTM and CDR2 ANQGSEA. The CDR3 extends over 10 amino acids. V was clipped by 5 bases and J by 3 bases, with 2 bases between them.

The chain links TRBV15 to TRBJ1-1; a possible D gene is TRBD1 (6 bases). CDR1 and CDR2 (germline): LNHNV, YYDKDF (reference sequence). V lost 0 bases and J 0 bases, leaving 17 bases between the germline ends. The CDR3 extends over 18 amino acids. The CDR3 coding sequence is TGTGCCACCAGCAGAGATCTTGGCGGGGGCAAGGTGAACACTGAAGCTTTCTTT. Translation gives CATSRDLGGGKVNTEAFF.

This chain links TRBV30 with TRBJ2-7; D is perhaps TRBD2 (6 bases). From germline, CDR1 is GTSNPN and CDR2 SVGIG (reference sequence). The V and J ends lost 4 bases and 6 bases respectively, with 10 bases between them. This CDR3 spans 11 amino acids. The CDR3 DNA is TGTGCCTGGAAGCTAGCGTTCGAGCAGTACTTC. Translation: CAWKLAFEQYF.

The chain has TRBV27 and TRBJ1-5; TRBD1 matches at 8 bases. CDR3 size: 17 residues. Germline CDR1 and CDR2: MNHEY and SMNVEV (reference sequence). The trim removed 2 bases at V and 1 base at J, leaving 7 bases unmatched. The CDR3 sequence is CASSLARQGRSNQPQHF. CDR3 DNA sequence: TGTGCCAGCAGTTTAGCCCGACAGGGGAGAAGCAATCAGCCCCAGCATTTT.

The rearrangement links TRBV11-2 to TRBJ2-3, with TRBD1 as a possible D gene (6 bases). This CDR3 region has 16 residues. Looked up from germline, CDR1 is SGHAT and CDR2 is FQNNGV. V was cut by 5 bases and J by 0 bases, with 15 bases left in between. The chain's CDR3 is CASSPQDSSSTDTQYF. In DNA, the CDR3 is TGTGCCAGCAGCCCTCAGGACAGTTCGAGCACAGATACGCAGTATTTT.

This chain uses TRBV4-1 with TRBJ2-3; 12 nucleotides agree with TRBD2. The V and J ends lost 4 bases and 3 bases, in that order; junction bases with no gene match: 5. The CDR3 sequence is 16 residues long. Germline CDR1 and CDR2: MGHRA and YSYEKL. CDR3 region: CASSRTGTSGTDTQYF. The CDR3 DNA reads TGCGCCAGCAGCCGCACCGGGACTAGCGGGACAGATACGCAGTATTTT.

The CDR3 region has the DNA TGCGCCAGCAGCTGGACAGGGCCCTCTAACACCGGGGAGCTGTTTTTT. Its protein is CASSWTGPSNTGELFF. This rearrangement joins TRBV5-1 to TRBJ2-2; 8 bases fit TRBD1. The CDR3 extends over 16 amino acids. CDR1 and CDR2 from the germline V gene are SGHRS and YFSETQ. V shed 3 bases and J 2 bases; nucleotides not matched to a gene: 6. The variable domain in full, completed from reference TRBV5-1 and TRBJ2-2, reads KAGVTQTPRYLIKTRGQQVTLSCSPISGHRSVSWYQQTPGQGLQFLFEYFSETQRNKGNFPGRFSGRQFSNSRSEMNVSTLELGDSALYLCASSWTGPSNTGELFFGEGSRLTVL.

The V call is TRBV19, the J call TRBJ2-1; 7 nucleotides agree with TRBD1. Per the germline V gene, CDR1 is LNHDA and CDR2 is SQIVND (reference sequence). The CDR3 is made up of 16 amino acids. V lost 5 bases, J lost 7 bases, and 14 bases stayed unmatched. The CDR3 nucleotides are TGTGCCAGTAGTCCCAAGGGGGCGACCTGGGGGAATGAGCAGTTCTTC. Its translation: CASSPKGATWGNEQFF.

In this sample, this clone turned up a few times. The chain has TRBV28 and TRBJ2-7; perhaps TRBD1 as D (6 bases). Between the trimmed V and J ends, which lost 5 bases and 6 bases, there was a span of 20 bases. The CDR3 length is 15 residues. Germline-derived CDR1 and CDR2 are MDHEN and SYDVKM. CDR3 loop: CASSIPGQHRAEQYF. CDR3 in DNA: TGTGCCAGCAGTATCCCCGGACAGCACAGGGCCGAGCAGTACTTC.

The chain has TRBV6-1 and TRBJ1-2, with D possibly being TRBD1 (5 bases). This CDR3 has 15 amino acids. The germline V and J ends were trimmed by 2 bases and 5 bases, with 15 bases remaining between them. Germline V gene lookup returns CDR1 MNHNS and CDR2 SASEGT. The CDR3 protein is CASSENSRAPYGYTF. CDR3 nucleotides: TGTGCCAGCAGTGAAAATAGCAGGGCGCCTTATGGCTACACCTTC.

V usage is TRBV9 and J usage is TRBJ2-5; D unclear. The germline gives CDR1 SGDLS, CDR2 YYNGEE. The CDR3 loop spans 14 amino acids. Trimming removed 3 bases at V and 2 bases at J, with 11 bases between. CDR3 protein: CASSEVLGQETQYF. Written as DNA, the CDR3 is TGTGCCAGCAGCGAGGTACTCGGGCAAGAGACCCAGTACTTC.

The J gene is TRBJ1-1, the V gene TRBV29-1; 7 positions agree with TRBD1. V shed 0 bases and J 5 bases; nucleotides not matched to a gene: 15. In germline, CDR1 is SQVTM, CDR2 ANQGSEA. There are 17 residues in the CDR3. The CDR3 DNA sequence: TGCAGCGTTGAAGATGCGAAGGGGGCGGCGGGTTCGACTGAAGCTTTCTTT. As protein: CSVEDAKGAAGSTEAFF.

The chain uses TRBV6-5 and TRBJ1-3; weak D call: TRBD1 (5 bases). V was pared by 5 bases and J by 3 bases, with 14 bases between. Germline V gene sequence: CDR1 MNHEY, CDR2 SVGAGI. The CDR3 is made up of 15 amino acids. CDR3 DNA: TGTGCCAGCAGTGCTCAGGGTTTGCGTGGAAACACCATATATTTT. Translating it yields CASSAQGLRGNTIYF.

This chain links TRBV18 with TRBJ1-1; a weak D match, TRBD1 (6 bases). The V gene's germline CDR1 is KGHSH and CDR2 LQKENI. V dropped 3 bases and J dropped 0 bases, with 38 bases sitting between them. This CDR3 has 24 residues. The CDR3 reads CASSPTGTGSKLWGIPHMNTEAFF. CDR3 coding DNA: TGTGCCAGCTCACCTACCGGTACAGGGTCGAAACTTTGGGGGATTCCACACATGAACACTGAAGCTTTCTTT. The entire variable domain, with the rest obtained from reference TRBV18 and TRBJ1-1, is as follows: NAGVMQNPRHLVRRRGQEARLRCSPMKGHSHVYWYRQLPEEGLKFMVYLQKENIIDESGMPKERFSAEFPKEGPSILRIQQVVRGDSAAYFCASSPTGTGSKLWGIPHMNTEAFFGQGTRLTVV.